The rows below give T cell receptor beta chains drawn from one sample of a study of read filtering for tumor transcriptome and immune sequencing. TCRdb fed the reads into MiXCR, producing one record per CDR3 protein. The repertoire holds 25,000 to 35,000 distinct CDR3 sequences, roughly an eighth seen once, with approximately 40% in the top ten. Sequencing was performed on a population of CD138-negative cells sorted from bone marrow. These receptors all come from a donor over 35 with multiple myeloma. The conserved cysteine and the conserved F or W are not part of the CDR3 here. The listing skips clone size in some rows; elsewhere it reads once, few, many or a size class.

v_gene	abundance	j_gene	CDR3aa
TRBV29-1	.	TRBJ2-5	SVAGAGEGETQY
TRBV5-1	many	TRBJ2-5	ASSPSYPGTMKETQY
TRBV7-6	few	TRBJ2-2	ASSLAGGTNTGELL
TRBV6-5	many	TRBJ2-3	ASSYSGGGTPDTQY
TRBV9	once	TRBJ2-1	AGSAGSNSRNEQF
TRBV15	many	TRBJ2-1	ATSSNPGTVFNEQF
TRBV28	many	TRBJ2-7	ASSLNVRGAHEQY
TRBV28	many	TRBJ2-1	ADGEQF
TRBV29-1	many	TRBJ2-2	SAKDLNTGELF
TRBV6-1	many	TRBJ2-1	ASILSGGSNEQF
TRBV20-1	many	TRBJ2-3	SARASGRESPYSIVSFTDTQY
TRBV5-6	many	TRBJ1-1	ASSLAGWGAEAF
TRBV6-6	many	TRBJ2-1	ASSSPPGQGGRYEQF
TRBV7-3	many	TRBJ2-1	ASSLKASGPPYNEQF
TRBV23-1	many	TRBJ2-5	ASSHKGTGTYQETQY
TRBV15	many	TRBJ2-5	ATSREGRAQETQY
TRBV19	many	TRBJ1-2	ASSPPRESYGYT
TRBV20-1	many	TRBJ2-3	SAPAQGRALNTQY
TRBV6-2/TRBV6-3	many	TRBJ2-5	ASSYSADNQETQY
TRBV7-8	many	TRBJ1-1	ASSLEGSGVFTEAF
TRBV4-1	many	TRBJ1-1	ASSQDPGVWVNTEAF
TRBV20-1	many	TRBJ1-5	SASDRWVGNQPQH
TRBV3-1	.	TRBJ2-7	ASSPHESAYEQY
TRBV29-1	many	TRBJ2-7	SVFGKEQY
TRBV3-1	many	TRBJ2-2	ASSQGAGGNTGELF
TRBV27	.	TRBJ2-7	ASSPTGAYEQY
TRBV2	many	TRBJ2-7	ASSESRVYEQY
TRBV15	few	TRBJ1-1	ATSRDLQWSTEAF
TRBV16	few	TRBJ2-7	ASSPMDGYEQY
TRBV27	few	TRBJ2-7	ASSLSGAIYEQY
TRBV2	many	TRBJ1-2	ASRHGTQNSYGYT
TRBV28	many	TRBJ2-3	AIDLTPQASTDTQY
TRBV6-2/TRBV6-3	many	TRBJ2-7	ASRLGTSASYEQY
TRBV2	many	TRBJ2-1	ASSDGGGLPQF
TRBV9	.	TRBJ2-1	ASSVGTAAHNGQF
TRBV7-9	many	TRBJ1-5	AMNGLGNQPQH
TRBV7-9	many	TRBJ1-1	ASSLGNTGGGPEAF
TRBV12-3/TRBV12-4	many	TRBJ1-4	ASSPSFTAEKLF
TRBV11-2	few	TRBJ2-2	ASSLEGFGTGELF